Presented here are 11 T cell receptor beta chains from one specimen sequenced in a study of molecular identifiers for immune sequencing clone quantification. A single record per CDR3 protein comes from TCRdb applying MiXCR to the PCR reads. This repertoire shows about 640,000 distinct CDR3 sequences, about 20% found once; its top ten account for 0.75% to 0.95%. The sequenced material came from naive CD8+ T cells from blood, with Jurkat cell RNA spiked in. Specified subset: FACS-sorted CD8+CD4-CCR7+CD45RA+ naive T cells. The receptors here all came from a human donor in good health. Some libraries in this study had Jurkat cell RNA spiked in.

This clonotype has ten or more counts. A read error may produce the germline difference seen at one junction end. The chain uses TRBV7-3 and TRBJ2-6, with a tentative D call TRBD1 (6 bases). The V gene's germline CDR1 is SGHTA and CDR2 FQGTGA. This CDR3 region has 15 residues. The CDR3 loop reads CASSLTGFGANVLTF. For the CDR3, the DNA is TGTGCCAGCAGCCTAACAGGGTTTGGGGCCAACGTCCTGACTTTC.

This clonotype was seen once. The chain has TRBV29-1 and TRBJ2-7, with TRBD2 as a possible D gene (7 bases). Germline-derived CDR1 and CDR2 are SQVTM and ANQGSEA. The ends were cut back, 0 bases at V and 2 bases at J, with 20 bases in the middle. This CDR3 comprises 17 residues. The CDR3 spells CSVEEAGGGGLPYEQYF. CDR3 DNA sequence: TGCAGCGTTGAAGAAGCGGGTGGGGGGGGCCTTCCCTACGAGCAGTACTTC.

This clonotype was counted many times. The CDR3 sequence is CASSQQGGTYEQYF. In DNA, the CDR3 is TGTGCCAGCAGTCAACAGGGGGGGACCTACGAGCAGTACTTC. The chain links TRBV27 to TRBJ2-7; possibly TRBD1 for D (8 bases). The CDR3 is 14 residues long. V lost 5 bases and J lost 2, with 13 bases in between. Germline values: CDR1 MNHEY, CDR2 SMNVEV (reference sequence).

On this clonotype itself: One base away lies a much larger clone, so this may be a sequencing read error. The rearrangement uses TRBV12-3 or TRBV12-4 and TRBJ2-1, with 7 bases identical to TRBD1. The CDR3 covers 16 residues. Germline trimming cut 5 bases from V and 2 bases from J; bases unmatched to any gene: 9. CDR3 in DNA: TGTGCCAGCAGTGGTTTTTGGGACAGCACCTACAATGAGCAGTTCTTC. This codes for CASSGFWDSTYNEQFF.

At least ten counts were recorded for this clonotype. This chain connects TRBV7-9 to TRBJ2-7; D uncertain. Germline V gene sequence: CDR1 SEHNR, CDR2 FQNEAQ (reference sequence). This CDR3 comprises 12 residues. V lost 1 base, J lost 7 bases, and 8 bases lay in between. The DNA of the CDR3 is TGTGCCAGCAGCTTAGTGGCTGGGGAGCAGTACTTC. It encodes CASSLVAGEQYF.

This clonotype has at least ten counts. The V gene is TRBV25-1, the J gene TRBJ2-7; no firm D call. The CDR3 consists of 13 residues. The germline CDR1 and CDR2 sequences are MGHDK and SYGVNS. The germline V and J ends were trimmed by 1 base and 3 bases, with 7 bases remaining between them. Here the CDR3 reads CASSEFGHYEQYF. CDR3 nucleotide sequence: TGTGCCAGCAGTGAATTTGGGCACTACGAGCAGTACTTC.

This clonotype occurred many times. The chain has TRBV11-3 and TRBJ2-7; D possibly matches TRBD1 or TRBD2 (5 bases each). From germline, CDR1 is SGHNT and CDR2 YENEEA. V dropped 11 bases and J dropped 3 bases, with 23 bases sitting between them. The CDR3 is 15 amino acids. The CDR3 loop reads CADSGELPYGYEQYF. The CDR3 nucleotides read TGTGCCGACAGTGGGGAGCTCCCCTATGGCTACGAGCAGTACTTC.

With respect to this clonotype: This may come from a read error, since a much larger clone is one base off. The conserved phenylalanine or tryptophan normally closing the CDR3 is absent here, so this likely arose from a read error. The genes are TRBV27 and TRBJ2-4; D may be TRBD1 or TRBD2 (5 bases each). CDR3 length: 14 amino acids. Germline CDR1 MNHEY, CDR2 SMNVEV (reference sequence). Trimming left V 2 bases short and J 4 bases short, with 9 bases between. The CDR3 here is CASSLAGTKNIQYL. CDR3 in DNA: TGTGCCAGCAGTTTAGCCGGGACGAAAAACATTCAGTACCTC.

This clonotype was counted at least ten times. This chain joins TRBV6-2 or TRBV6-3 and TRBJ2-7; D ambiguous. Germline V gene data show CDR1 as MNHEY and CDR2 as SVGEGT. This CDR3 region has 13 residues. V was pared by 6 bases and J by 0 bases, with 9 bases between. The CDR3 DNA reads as TGTGCCAGCAGCCCCGAGGCCTCCTACGAGCAGTACTTC. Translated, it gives CASSPEASYEQYF.

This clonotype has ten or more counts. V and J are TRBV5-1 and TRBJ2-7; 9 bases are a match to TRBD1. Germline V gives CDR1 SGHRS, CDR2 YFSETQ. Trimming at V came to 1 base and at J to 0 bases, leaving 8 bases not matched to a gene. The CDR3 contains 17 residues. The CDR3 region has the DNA TGCGCCAGCAGCTTGAGTCTCGGACAGGGGAGCTCCTACGAGCAGTACTTC. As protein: CASSLSLGQGSSYEQYF.

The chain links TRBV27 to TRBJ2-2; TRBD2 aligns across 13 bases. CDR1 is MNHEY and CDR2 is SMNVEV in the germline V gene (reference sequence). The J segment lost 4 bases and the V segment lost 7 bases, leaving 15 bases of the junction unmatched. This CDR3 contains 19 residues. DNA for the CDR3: TGTGCCAGCATCACCTCCGGACTAGCGGGGGCCCTTGGCACCGGGGAGCTGTTTTTT. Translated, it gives CASITSGLAGALGTGELFF.